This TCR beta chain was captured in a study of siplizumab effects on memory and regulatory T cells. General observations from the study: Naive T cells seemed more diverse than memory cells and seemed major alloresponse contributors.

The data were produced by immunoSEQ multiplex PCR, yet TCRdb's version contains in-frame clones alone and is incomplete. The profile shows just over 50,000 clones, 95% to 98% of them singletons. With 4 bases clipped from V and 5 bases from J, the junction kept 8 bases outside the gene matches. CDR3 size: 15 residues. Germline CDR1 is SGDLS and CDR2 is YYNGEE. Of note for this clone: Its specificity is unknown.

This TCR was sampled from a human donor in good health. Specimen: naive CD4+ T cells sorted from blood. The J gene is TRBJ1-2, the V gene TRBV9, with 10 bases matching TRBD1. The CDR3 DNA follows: TGTGCCAGCAGCACCAGACAGGGGGCGCGTTATGGCTACACCTTC. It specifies CASSTRQGARYGYTF. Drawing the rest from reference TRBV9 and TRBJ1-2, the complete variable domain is DSGVTQTPKHLITATGQRVTLRCSPRSGDLSVYWYQQSLDQGLQFLIQYYNGEERAKGNILERFSAQQFPDLHSELNLSSLELGDSALYFCASSTRQGARYGYTFGSGTRLTVV.